Listed here is a single T cell receptor beta chain. Its cognate antigen is unknown. The PCR made use of 60 Vbeta and 13 Jbeta primers. The table came from immunoSEQ multiplex PCR; TCRdb's copy has only in-frame clones and leaves some out. Found here are about 110,000 clones, approximately 70% of them singletons; the top ten hold 0.6% to 1%. The record originates from a study of cytomegalovirus exposure and HLA in healthy donors. Broader study findings: Owing to their indistinguishability, certain V segments, notably TRBV6-2 and TRBV6-3, were excluded. Investigators reported some 150 TCR beta chains as tied to cytomegalovirus.

Germline-derived CDR1 and CDR2 are KGHSH and LQKENI. The CDR3 sequence is 12 residues long. Trimming shortened V by 1 base and J by 7 bases, and 7 bases separated the two germline ends. Sequencing input: PBMCs. This chain connects TRBV18 to TRBJ1-1; D is undetermined. This clonotype was sampled from a boy younger than 18 in good health and CMV-seronegative. The DNA for the CDR3 is TGTGCCAGCTCACCACTGGGAGGTGAAGCTTTCTTT. This encodes CASSPLGGEAFF.